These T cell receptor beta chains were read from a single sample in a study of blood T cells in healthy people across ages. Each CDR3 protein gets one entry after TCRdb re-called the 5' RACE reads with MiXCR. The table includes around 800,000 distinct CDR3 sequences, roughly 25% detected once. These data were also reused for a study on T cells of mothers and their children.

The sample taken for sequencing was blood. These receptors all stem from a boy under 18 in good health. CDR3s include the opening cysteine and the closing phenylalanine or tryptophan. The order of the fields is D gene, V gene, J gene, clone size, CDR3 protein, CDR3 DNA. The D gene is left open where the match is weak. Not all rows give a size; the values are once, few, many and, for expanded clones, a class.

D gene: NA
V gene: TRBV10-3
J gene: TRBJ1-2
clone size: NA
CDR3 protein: CAIMVDGDGYTF
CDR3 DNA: TGTGCCATCATGGTGGACGGCGACGGCTACACCTTC

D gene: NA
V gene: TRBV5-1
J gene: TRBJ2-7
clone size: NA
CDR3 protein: CASSLAAGTSYEQYF
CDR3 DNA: TGCGCCAGCAGCTTGGCGGCAGGGACCTCCTACGAGCAGTACTTC

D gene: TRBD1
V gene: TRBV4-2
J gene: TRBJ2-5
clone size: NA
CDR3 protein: CASSQALGTGTQETQYF
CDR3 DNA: TGTGCCAGCAGCCAAGCTCTGGGGACAGGGACACAAGAGACCCAGTACTTC

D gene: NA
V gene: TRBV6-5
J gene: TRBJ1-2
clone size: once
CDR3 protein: CASRKFDGYTF
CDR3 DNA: TGTGCCAGCCGAAAATTCGATGGCTACACCTTC

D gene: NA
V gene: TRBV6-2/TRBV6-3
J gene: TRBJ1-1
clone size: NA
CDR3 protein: CASSYNRVNTEAFF
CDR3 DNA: TGTGCCAGCAGTTACAATCGGGTAAACACTGAAGCTTTCTTT

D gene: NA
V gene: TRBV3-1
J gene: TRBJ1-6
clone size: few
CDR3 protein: CASSSAELPLHF
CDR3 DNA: TGTGCCAGCAGCTCAGCTGAGTTGCCCCTCCACTTT

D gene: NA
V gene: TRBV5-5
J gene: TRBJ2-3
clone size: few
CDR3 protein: CASSLVPGGPDTQYF
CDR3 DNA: TGTGCCAGCAGCTTGGTCCCGGGGGGCCCAGATACGCAGTATTTT

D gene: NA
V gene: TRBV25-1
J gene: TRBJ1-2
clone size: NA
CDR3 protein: CASSKGPPTNYGYTF
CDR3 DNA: TGTGCCAGCAGTAAGGGACCTCCGACAAACTATGGCTACACCTTC

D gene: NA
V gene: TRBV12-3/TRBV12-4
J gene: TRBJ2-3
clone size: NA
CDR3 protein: CAPNKESTDTQYF
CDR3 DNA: TGTGCCCCTAATAAGGAGAGCACAGATACGCAGTATTTT

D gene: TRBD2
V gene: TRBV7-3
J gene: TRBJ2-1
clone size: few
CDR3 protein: CASSVSGGAAYNEQFF
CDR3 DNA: TGTGCCAGCAGCGTCAGCGGGGGGGCTGCCTACAATGAGCAGTTCTTC

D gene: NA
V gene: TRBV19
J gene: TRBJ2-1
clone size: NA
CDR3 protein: CASSIEGVTYNEQFF
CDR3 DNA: TGTGCCAGTAGTATAGAGGGGGTAACTTACAATGAGCAGTTCTTC

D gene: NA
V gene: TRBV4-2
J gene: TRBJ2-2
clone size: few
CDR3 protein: CASSQDGASPPGELFF
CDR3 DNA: TGTGCCAGCAGCCAAGATGGGGCTAGCCCACCCGGGGAGCTGTTTTTT

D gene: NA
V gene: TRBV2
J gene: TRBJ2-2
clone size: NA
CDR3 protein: CASSLLKGAGELFF
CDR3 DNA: TGTGCCAGCAGCCTGCTAAAGGGCGCCGGGGAGCTGTTTTTT

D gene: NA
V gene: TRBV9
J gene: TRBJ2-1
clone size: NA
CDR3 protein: CASSPRTTHNEQFF
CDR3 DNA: TGTGCCAGCAGCCCCCGGACAACCCACAATGAGCAGTTCTTC

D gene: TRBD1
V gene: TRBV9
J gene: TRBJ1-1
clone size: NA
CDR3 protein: CASSVGVTGSVTNTEAFF
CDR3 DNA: TGTGCCAGCAGCGTAGGGGTGACAGGGAGCGTGACGAACACTGAAGCTTTCTTT

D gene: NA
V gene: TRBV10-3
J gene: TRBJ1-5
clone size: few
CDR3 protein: CAISESRDQPQHF
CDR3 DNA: TGTGCCATCAGTGAATCCAGGGACCAGCCCCAGCATTTT

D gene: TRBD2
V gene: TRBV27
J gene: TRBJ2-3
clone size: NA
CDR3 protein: CAGSSTFGLEVTDTQYF
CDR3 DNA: TGTGCCGGCAGTTCAACCTTCGGACTAGAAGTCACAGATACGCAGTATTTT

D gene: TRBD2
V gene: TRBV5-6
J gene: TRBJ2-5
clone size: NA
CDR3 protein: CASSLSGGRETQCF
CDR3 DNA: TGTGCCAGCAGCTTAAGCGGGGGTCGGGAGACCCAGTGCTTC

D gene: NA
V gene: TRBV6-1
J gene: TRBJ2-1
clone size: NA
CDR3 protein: CASRGTPVLNEQFF
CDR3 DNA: TGTGCCAGCAGGGGGACACCCGTTCTCAATGAGCAGTTCTTC

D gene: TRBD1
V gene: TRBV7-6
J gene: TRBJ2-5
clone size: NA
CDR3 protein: CASSQTPTGLQETQYF
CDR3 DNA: TGTGCCAGCAGCCAAACTCCGACAGGGTTGCAAGAGACCCAGTACTTC

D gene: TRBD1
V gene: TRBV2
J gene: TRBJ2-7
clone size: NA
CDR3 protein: CASIQIQQGYEQYF
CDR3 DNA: TGTGCCAGCATACAGATTCAACAGGGGTACGAGCAGTACTTC

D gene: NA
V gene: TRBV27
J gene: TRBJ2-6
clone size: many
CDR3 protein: CASSSTDPGANVLTF
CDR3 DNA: TGTGCCAGCAGTTCCACGGACCCCGGGGCCAACGTCCTGACTTTC

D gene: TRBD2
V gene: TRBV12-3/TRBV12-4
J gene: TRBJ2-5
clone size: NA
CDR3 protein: CASNMRGKQETQYF
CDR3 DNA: TGTGCCAGCAATATGCGGGGGAAACAAGAGACCCAGTACTTC

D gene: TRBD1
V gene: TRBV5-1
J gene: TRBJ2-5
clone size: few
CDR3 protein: CASSLGDRVQETQYF
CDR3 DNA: TGCGCCAGCAGCTTGGGGGACAGGGTGCAAGAGACCCAGTACTTC